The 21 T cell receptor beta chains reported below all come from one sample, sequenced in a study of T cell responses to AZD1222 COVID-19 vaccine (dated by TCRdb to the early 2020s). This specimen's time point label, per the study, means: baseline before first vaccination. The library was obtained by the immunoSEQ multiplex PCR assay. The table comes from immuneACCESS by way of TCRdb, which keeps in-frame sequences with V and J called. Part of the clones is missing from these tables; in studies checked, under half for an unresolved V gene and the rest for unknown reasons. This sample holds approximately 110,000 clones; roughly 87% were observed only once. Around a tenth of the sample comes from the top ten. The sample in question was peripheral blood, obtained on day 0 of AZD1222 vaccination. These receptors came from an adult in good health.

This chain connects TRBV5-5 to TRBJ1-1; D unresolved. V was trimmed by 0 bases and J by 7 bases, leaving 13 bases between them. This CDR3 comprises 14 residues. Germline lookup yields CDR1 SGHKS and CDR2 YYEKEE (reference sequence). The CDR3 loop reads CASSLAPHSDEAFF. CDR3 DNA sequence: TGTGCCAGCAGCTTGGCCCCGCACAGTGATGAAGCTTTCTTT.

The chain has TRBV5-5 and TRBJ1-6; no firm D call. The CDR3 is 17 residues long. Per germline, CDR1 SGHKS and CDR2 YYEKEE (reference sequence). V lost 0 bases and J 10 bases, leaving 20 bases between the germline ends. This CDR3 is CASSLAQREGRGSPLHF. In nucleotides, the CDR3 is TGTGCCAGCAGCTTGGCCCAAAGGGAGGGTAGAGGATCACCCCTCCACTTT. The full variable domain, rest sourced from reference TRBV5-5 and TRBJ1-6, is DAGVTQSPTHLIKTRGQQVTLRCSPISGHKSVSWYQQVLGQGPQFIFQYYEKEERGRGNFPDRFSARQFPNYSSELNVNALLLGDSALYLCASSLAQREGRGSPLHFGNGTRLTVT.

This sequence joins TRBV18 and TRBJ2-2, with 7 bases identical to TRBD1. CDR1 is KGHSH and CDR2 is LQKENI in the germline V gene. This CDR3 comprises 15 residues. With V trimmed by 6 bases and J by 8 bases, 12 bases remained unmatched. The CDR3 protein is CASSEGQAAPGELFF. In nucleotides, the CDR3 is TGTGCCAGCTCGGAAGGACAGGCGGCACCGGGGGAGCTGTTTTTT.

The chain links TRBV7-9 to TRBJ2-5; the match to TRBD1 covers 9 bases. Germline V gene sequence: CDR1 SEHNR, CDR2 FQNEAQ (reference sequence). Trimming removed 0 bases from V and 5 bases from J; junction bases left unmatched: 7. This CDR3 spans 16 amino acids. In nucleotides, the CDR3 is TGTGCCAGCAGCTTAGCAGGGCACAGGGGGCCCGAGACCCAGTACTTC. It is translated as CASSLAGHRGPETQYF.

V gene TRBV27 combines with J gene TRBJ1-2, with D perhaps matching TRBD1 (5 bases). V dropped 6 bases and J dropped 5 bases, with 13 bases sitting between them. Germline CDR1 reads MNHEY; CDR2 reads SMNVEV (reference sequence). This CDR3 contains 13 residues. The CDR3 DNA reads TGTGCCAGCAGCTCCAAGGGACCTTATGGCTACACCTTC. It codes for CASSSKGPYGYTF.

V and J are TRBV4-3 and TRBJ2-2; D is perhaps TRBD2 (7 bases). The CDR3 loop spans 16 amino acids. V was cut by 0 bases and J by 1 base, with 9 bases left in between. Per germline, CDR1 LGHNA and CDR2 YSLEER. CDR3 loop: CASSQEGGLNTGELFF. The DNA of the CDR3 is TGCGCCAGCAGCCAAGAGGGGGGGCTGAACACCGGGGAGCTGTTTTTT.

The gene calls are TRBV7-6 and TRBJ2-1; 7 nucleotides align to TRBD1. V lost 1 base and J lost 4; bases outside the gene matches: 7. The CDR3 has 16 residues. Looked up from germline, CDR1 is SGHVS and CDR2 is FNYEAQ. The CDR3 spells CASSLVRDRFYNEQFF. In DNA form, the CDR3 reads TGTGCCAGCAGCTTAGTTAGGGACAGATTTTACAATGAGCAGTTCTTC.

CDR3 protein: CASSLGLAGTNTGELFF. The CDR3 coding sequence is TGTGCCAGCAGCTTAGGACTAGCGGGCACGAACACCGGGGAGCTGTTTTTT. The chain has TRBV7-3 and TRBJ2-2; 11 bases align to TRBD2. V trimming: 2 bases; J trimming: 0 bases; junction bases outside the gene matches: 2. CDR3 length: 17 amino acids. The germline V gene encodes CDR1 SGHTA and CDR2 FQGTGA. The full variable domain, in which reference TRBV7-3 and TRBJ2-2 provide the parts outside the CDR3, is GAGVSQTPSNKVTEKGKYVELRCDPISGHTALYWYRQSLGQGPEFLIYFQGTGAADDSGLPNDRFFAVRPEGSVSTLKIQRTERGDSAVYLCASSLGLAGTNTGELFFGEGSRLTVL.

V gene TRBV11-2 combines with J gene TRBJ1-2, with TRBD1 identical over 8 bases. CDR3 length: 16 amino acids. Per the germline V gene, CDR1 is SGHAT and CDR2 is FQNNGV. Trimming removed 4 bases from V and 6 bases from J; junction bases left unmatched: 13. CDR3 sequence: CASSSPRDRYYHGYTF. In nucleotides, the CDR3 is TGTGCCAGCAGCTCCCCTCGGGACAGGTATTATCATGGCTACACCTTC.

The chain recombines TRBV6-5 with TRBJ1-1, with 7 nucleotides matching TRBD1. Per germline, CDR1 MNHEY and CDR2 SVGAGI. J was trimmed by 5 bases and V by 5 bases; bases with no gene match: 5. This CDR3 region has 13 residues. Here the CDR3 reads CASSRQGYTEAFF. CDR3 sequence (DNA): TGTGCCAGCAGTAGACAGGGATATACTGAAGCTTTCTTT.

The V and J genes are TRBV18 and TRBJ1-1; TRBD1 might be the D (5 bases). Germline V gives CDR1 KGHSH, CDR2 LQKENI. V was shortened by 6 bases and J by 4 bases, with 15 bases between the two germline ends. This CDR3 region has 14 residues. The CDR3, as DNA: TGTGCCAGCTCGGCTACAGACGGGGGCACTGAAGCTTTCTTT. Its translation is CASSATDGGTEAFF.

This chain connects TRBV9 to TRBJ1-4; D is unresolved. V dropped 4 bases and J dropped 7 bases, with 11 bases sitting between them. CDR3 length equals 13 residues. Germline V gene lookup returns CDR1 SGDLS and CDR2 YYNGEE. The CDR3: CASSTYIGEKLFF. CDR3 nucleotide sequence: TGTGCCAGCAGCACATATATTGGTGAAAAACTGTTTTTT.

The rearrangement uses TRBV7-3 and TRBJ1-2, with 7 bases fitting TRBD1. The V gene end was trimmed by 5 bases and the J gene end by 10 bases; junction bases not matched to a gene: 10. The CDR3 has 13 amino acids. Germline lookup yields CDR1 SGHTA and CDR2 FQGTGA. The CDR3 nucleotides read TGTGCCAGCAGCCAAGACCGACAGGGTCCCTACACCTTC. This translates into CASSQDRQGPYTF. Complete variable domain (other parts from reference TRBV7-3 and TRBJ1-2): GAGVSQTPSNKVTEKGKYVELRCDPISGHTALYWYRQSLGQGPEFLIYFQGTGAADDSGLPNDRFFAVRPEGSVSTLKIQRTERGDSAVYLCASSQDRQGPYTFGSGTRLTVV.

CDR3 bases: TGTGCCAGTAGTATAGGACCTTTAATTGGAAACACCATATATTTT. Its translation: CASSIGPLIGNTIYF. The chain combines TRBV19 with TRBJ1-3, with D hard to call. Trimming pared 1 base from V and 3 bases from J, leaving 10 bases between. Germline V CDR1 and CDR2: LNHDA, SQIVND (reference sequence). The CDR3 is made up of 15 amino acids.

The CDR3 here is CASSTFAGGSYEQYF. CDR3 coding DNA: TGTGCCAGTAGTACGTTTGCGGGAGGGTCCTACGAGCAGTACTTC. This chain uses TRBV19 with TRBJ2-7; 9 nucleotides match TRBD2. The CDR3 has 15 residues. The germline V gene encodes CDR1 LNHDA and CDR2 SQIVND (reference sequence). V gave up 4 bases and J gave up 1 base; unmatched junction bases: 5.

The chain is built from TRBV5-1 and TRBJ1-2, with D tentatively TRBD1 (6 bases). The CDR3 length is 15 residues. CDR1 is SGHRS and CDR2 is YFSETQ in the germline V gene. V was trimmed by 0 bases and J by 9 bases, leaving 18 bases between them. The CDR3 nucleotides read TGCGCCAGCAGCTTGGTTCCGGGGGCAGTTGATAGCTACACCTTC. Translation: CASSLVPGAVDSYTF.

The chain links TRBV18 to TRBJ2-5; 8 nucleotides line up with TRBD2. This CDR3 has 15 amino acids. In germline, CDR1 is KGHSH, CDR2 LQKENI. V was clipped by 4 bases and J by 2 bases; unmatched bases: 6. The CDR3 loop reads CASSLTGTSQETQYF. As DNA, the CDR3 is TGTGCCAGCTCACTTACCGGGACTAGTCAAGAGACCCAGTACTTC.

DNA for the CDR3: TGTGCCAGCATGGGGACTAGCGGGGTACCTAGCACAGATACGCAGTATTTT. Translating gives CASMGTSGVPSTDTQYF. The chain joins TRBV11-3 to TRBJ2-3; TRBD2 aligns across 13 bases. Unmatched junction bases numbered 7, after V lost 7 bases and J lost 0 bases. The CDR3 contains 17 residues. The germline gives CDR1 SGHNT, CDR2 YENEEA.

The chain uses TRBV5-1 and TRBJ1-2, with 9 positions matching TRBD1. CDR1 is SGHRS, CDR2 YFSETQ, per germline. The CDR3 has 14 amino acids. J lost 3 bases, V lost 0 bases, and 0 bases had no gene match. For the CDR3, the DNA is TGCGCCAGCAGCTTGGGACAGGGGGACTATGGCTACACCTTC. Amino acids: CASSLGQGDYGYTF.

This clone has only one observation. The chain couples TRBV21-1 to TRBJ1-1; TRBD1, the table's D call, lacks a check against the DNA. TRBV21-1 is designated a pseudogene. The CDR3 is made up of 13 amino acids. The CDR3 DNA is TGTGCCACCATGGACAGGACGAACACTGAAGCTTTCTTT. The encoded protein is CATMDRTNTEAFF.

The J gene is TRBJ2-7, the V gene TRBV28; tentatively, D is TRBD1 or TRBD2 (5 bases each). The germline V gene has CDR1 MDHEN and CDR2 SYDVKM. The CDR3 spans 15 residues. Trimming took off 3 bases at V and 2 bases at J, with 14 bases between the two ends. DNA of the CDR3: TGTGCCAGCAGTTTTTTGTTGGGGGTAGCCTACGAGCAGTACTTC. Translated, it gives CASSFLLGVAYEQYF.